This TCR beta chain is from a study of neurological immune-mediated disorders. Ten or more counts support this clonotype. The V gene lost 3 bases and the J gene lost 0 bases, with 9 bases spanning the gap. Germline lookup yields CDR1 MNHEY and CDR2 SMNVEV (reference sequence). This CDR3 has 14 amino acids. 5'RACE generated cDNA with 10-nucleotide random UMIs. TCRdb recomputed calls from the 5' RACE reads with MiXCR, one row per CDR3 protein. Among about 49,000 distinct CDR3 sequences, roughly 14% were seen once, and the ten largest hold 4.5% to 5.5%. Described time point: longitudinal time-point 2. This chain joins TRBV27 and TRBJ2-7; a possible D gene is TRBD1 (6 bases). The receptor was isolated from a male donor with HTLV-1-associated myelopathy (HAM/TSP). Material for sequencing was PBMCs. The CDR3, as DNA: TGTGCCAGCAGTTTCGGGACACCCTCCTACGAGCAGTACTTC. Translated, it gives CASSFGTPSYEQYF.